The 17 T cell receptor beta chains below were found in one sample sequenced in a study of CD8 T cells in Susac syndrome. Random hexamers primed reverse transcription of about 0.45 to 1 ug RNA. From the immunoSEQ multiplex PCR reads, TCRdb called clonotypes with MiXCR, one entry per CDR3 protein. The sample lists almost 450,000 distinct CDR3 sequences; around 85% were seen once. Sequencing used CD8+ T cells from PBMCs. All receptors come from a human donor with multiple sclerosis.

The V gene is TRBV27, the J gene TRBJ2-7, with D maybe TRBD2 (5 bases). From germline, CDR1 is MNHEY and CDR2 SMNVEV (reference sequence). V shed 4 bases and J shed 3 bases, with 10 bases lying between them. The CDR3 contains 13 residues. The CDR3 sequence is CASSYGDGYEQYF. As DNA, the CDR3 is TGTGCCAGCAGTTACGGGGATGGCTACGAGCAGTACTTC.

The chain is built from TRBV10-3 and TRBJ1-1; possibly TRBD1 for D (5 bases). Germline V gene lookup returns CDR1 ENHRY and CDR2 SYGVKD. The CDR3 runs to 13 residues. The V and J ends lost 6 bases and 5 bases respectively, with 13 bases between them. CDR3 sequence: CAIRSGGGTEAFF. The CDR3 nucleotides read TGTGCCATCAGGTCGGGGGGTGGAACTGAAGCTTTCTTT.

This clonotype appeared a few times. The chain is built from TRBV11-3 and TRBJ1-3; no definite D call. This CDR3 is 12 amino acids long. V shed 1 base and J shed 6 bases, with 4 bases lying between them. Germline loops: CDR1 SGHNT, CDR2 YENEEA. CDR3 bases: TGTGCCAGCAGCTTAGTTGAAAACACCATATATTTT. It is translated as CASSLVENTIYF.

V usage is TRBV4-1 and J usage is TRBJ1-2, with D unclear. Germline assignment: CDR1 MGHRA and CDR2 YSYEKL. CDR3 length equals 15 residues. Trimming cost V 0 bases and J 2 bases, with 10 bases left between them. CDR3 sequence: CASSQDRIQNYGYTF. CDR3 DNA: TGCGCCAGCAGCCAAGATAGGATCCAAAACTATGGCTACACCTTC.

A few counts support this clonotype. The chain employs TRBV3-1 and TRBJ1-4, with 10 positions matching TRBD1. This CDR3 spans 14 amino acids. J lost 6 bases, V lost 5 bases, and 3 bases had no gene match. Germline V gene sequence: CDR1 LGHDT, CDR2 YNNKEL (reference sequence). The CDR3 region is CASSAGTGDEKLFF. For the CDR3, the DNA is TGTGCCAGCAGCGCCGGGACAGGGGATGAAAAACTGTTTTTT.

The genes are TRBV20-1 and TRBJ2-7, with D perhaps TRBD2 (6 bases). The V gene's germline CDR1 is DFQATT and CDR2 SNEGSKA (reference sequence). The V end was cut by 2 bases, the J end by 0 bases, with 11 bases between. The CDR3 sequence is 14 residues long. The CDR3 nucleotides read TGCAGTGCTAGAACCTTAGCGGACTCCTACGAGCAGTACTTC. Protein sequence: CSARTLADSYEQYF.

J is TRBJ1-1 and V is TRBV5-5; D gene ambiguous. CDR3 length: 11 residues. Trimming removed 5 bases at V and 8 bases at J, with 10 bases between. Germline V gene sequence: CDR1 SGHKS, CDR2 YYEKEE (reference sequence). This chain's CDR3 is CASSSPGEAFF. The CDR3 DNA reads TGTGCCAGCAGTTCCCCGGGGGAAGCTTTCTTT.

The chain has TRBV28 and TRBJ2-1; the match to TRBD2 covers 8 bases. This CDR3 is built from 16 residues. J gave up 2 bases and V 3 bases, and 6 bases lay outside the gene matches. CDR1 MDHEN and CDR2 SYDVKM come from the germline V gene. CDR3 nucleotides: TGTGCCAGCAGTTTGGGTGGGACTAGTCCCTACAATGAGCAGTTCTTC. Encoded protein: CASSLGGTSPYNEQFF.

This sequence joins TRBV3-1 and TRBJ2-2, with D hard to call. The CDR3 spans 12 residues. Germline V gene lookup returns CDR1 LGHDT and CDR2 YNNKEL (reference sequence). Deletions cut 5 bases from V and 8 bases from J, with 9 bases between. CDR3 loop: CASSSYGGELFF. The CDR3 region has the DNA TGTGCCAGCAGCTCCTACGGGGGGGAGCTGTTTTTT.

The chain is built from TRBV7-9 and TRBJ1-1, with D unresolved. This CDR3 region has 12 residues. The V end was cut by 2 bases, the J end by 4 bases, with 5 bases between. Germline V gene lookup returns CDR1 SEHNR and CDR2 FQNEAQ (reference sequence). This CDR3 is CASSLLFTEAFF. The CDR3 DNA sequence: TGTGCCAGCAGCTTATTATTCACTGAAGCTTTCTTT.

The chain couples TRBV19 to TRBJ1-1; D perhaps matches TRBD1 (6 bases). The CDR3 is made up of 15 amino acids. Germline CDR1 and CDR2: LNHDA and SQIVND (reference sequence). V was trimmed by 7 bases and J by 4 bases, leaving 19 bases between them. CDR3 amino acids: CASTPGWGLGTEAFF. The CDR3 bases are TGTGCCAGTACCCCAGGTTGGGGGCTTGGCACTGAAGCTTTCTTT.

The genes are TRBV2 and TRBJ2-7; D is unclear. V was pared by 6 bases and J by 5 bases, with 8 bases between. Germline loops: CDR1 SNHLY, CDR2 FYNNEI. This CDR3 comprises 11 residues. CDR3 sequence reads: CASRTTHEQYF. The CDR3 nucleotides read TGTGCCAGCAGAACAACCCACGAGCAGTACTTC.

The table lists this clonotype with a count of one. The chain carries TRBV6-5 and TRBJ2-7; D is undetermined. CDR3 length: 13 residues. Germline CDR1 reads MNHEY; CDR2 reads SVGAGI. Trimming took 4 bases from V and 2 from J, leaving 9 bases between them. CDR3 nucleotide sequence: TGTGCCAGCAGTTCCGCGGTCACCTACGAGCAGTACTTC. It codes for CASSSAVTYEQYF.

The chain links TRBV6-1 to TRBJ2-7, with D possibly being TRBD2 (6 bases). The germline V gene has CDR1 MNHNS and CDR2 SASEGT. The CDR3 is 16 residues long. The germline V and J ends were trimmed by 4 bases and 0 bases, with 16 bases remaining between them. The CDR3 sequence is CASSGWDSSYSYEQYF. The DNA of the CDR3 is TGTGCCAGCAGTGGGTGGGACTCAAGCTACTCCTACGAGCAGTACTTC.

This chain connects TRBV4-1 to TRBJ1-6; tentative D call: TRBD1 (5 bases). The V end lost 0 bases, the J end lost 6 bases, and 12 bases lay between the germline ends. This CDR3 is 16 amino acids long. Germline V lookup: CDR1 MGHRA, CDR2 YSYEKL. The CDR3: CASSQDGAGSNSPLHF. Written as DNA, the CDR3 is TGCGCCAGCAGCCAAGATGGGGCAGGTTCTAATTCACCCCTCCACTTT.

The J gene is TRBJ2-2, the V gene TRBV5-1, with D uncertain. V was shortened by 4 bases and J by 2 bases, with 24 bases between the two germline ends. Germline V gene sequence: CDR1 SGHRS, CDR2 YFSETQ. The CDR3 consists of 19 residues. The DNA for the CDR3 is TGCGCCAGCAGCCCCTTGGCCTGGCAGGCGGAGACAAACACCGGGGAGCTGTTTTTT. Translating gives CASSPLAWQAETNTGELFF.

The rearrangement joins TRBV19 to TRBJ2-3; 7 bases fit TRBD1. Germline loops: CDR1 LNHDA, CDR2 SQIVND (reference sequence). V trimming: 5 bases; J trimming: 0 bases; junction bases outside the gene matches: 11. The length of the CDR3 is 17 residues. CDR3 bases: TGTGCCAGTAGTGGGACGACAGGGACGAGGAGCACAGATACGCAGTATTTT. Residues: CASSGTTGTRSTDTQYF.